The T cell receptor (beta chain) described here comes from a study of blood T cell repertoires in COVID-19. Assay: immunoSEQ multiplex PCR; the TCRdb copy retains only in-frame clones and omits some. The sample has roughly 69,000 clones, roughly 90% seen once. This clone occurred once. Germline CDR1 is LGHNA and CDR2 is YSLEER. V gave up 0 bases and J gave up 7 bases, with 16 bases separating them. The CDR3 is 15 amino acids. The source of this sequence is a man in his forties or fifties with active COVID-19. The chain combines TRBV4-3 with TRBJ2-7; D unclear. The sample consisted of peripheral blood. CDR3 sequence (DNA): TGCGCCAGCAGCCAAGATCCAGTGACAATTCGGGAGCAGTACTTC. As protein: CASSQDPVTIREQYF.